These T cell receptor beta chains were read from a single sample in a study of vaccination and CD4 T cells after COVID-19. TCRdb analysed the PCR reads with MiXCR anew, one entry per CDR3 protein. The profile shows about 25,000 distinct CDR3 sequences, around half of them singletons. Their cognate antigens are unknown. What was sequenced was CD4+ T cells from blood, cultured in vitro. These receptors all come from a human donor who had recovered from COVID-19. The CDR3 runs from the conserved cysteine through the conserved F or W. The D gene is left open where the match is weak. Not all rows give a size; the values are once, few, many and, for expanded clones, a class.

TRBV6-5	few	TRBD1	TRBJ2-3	TGTGCCAGCAGTTACGGACAGGTCACTAGCACAGATACGCAGTATTTT	CASSYGQVTSTDTQYF
TRBV19	NA	NA	TRBJ2-1	TGTGCCAGTAGTACAGTTATCTACAATGAGCAGTTCTTC	CASSTVIYNEQFF
TRBV2	NA	NA	TRBJ2-3	TGTGCCAGCAGTGTCGCTGAGAGAAGCCCAGATACGCAGTATTTT	CASSVAERSPDTQYF
TRBV27	NA	TRBD2	TRBJ2-5	TGTGCCAGCAGCCGCGGACTAGCGGGAGGGCCGGGGACCCAGTACTTC	CASSRGLAGGPGTQYF
TRBV20-1	NA	NA	TRBJ1-6	TGCAGTGCTAGAGGAGACAGCTATTCACCCCTCCACTTT	CSARGDSYSPLHF
TRBV20-1	NA	TRBD1	TRBJ2-5	TGCAGTGCTAGTAATATGGGACAGGAAGAGACCCAGTACTTC	CSASNMGQEETQYF
TRBV7-9	NA	NA	TRBJ1-1	TGTGCCAGCAGCTTGGACATTAGTGGAGCTTTCTTT	CASSLDISGAFF
TRBV28	NA	TRBD2	TRBJ2-5	TGTGCCAGCACCTCAAACGGACTAGCGGGGGCGTCGTACTTC	CASTSNGLAGASYF
TRBV6-1	NA	TRBD1	TRBJ2-3	TGTGCCAGCAGTGAAGCGGACAGGATCACAGATACGCAGTATTTT	CASSEADRITDTQYF
TRBV28	NA	NA	TRBJ1-5	TGTGCCAGCAGTGACTCCACATCCTTGAATCAGCCCCAGCATTTT	CASSDSTSLNQPQHF
TRBV7-9	NA	NA	TRBJ2-1	TGTGCCAGCAGCTTGAGGGAGGCCTACAATGAGCAGTTCTTC	CASSLREAYNEQFF
TRBV6-1	NA	NA	TRBJ2-1	TGTGCCAGCAGGCTGGGGTCTCAAAGCAATGAGCAGTTCTTC	CASRLGSQSNEQFF
TRBV6-2/TRBV6-3	NA	NA	TRBJ2-3	TGTGCCAGCAGTTTTAGGGGACGGCTGGGCAGCACAGATACGCAGTATTTT	CASSFRGRLGSTDTQYF
TRBV20-1	NA	NA	TRBJ2-1	TGCAGTGGGATGGTCACATTCACCTACAATGAGCAGTTCTTC	CSGMVTFTYNEQFF
TRBV30	NA	TRBD1	TRBJ1-2	TGTGCCTGGAGTGAAGCGACAGGGAACTATGGCTACACCTTC	CAWSEATGNYGYTF
TRBV29-1	NA	NA	TRBJ1-1	TGCAGCGTTTGGAGAGAAATGAACACTGAAGCTTTCTTT	CSVWREMNTEAFF
TRBV6-5	NA	TRBD2	TRBJ2-3	TGTGCCAGCAGTTCTAGCGGGGGGGCGAAGAGACATAGCACAGATACGCAGTATTTT	CASSSSGGAKRHSTDTQYF
TRBV5-4	once	TRBD1	TRBJ2-5	TGTGCCAGCAGCTACCGGGACAGGCCTGGGGAGACCCAGTACTTC	CASSYRDRPGETQYF
TRBV6-5	few	NA	TRBJ1-2	TGTGCCAGCAGTTCCCTCACCTTGGAAACGTCCCGAGGGTCCTATGGCTACACCTTC	CASSSLTLETSRGSYGYTF
TRBV11-3	NA	TRBD2	TRBJ2-3	TGTGCCAGCAGCCCCGGGCGAAGCGGGGTCACGCAGTATTTT	CASSPGRSGVTQYF
TRBV7-2	few	TRBD1	TRBJ2-7	TGTGCCAGCAGCCGAAGGACAGGGGAGACTTACGAGCAGTACTTC	CASSRRTGETYEQYF
TRBV24-1	once	TRBD1	TRBJ2-1	TGTGCCACCAGTGGGGTTACCGGGACAGGGGACAATGAGCAGTTCTTC	CATSGVTGTGDNEQFF
TRBV11-3	NA	NA	TRBJ2-5	TGTGCCAGCAGCTTAGGAGGGCAGCAAGAGACCCAGTACTTC	CASSLGGQQETQYF
TRBV6-1	NA	NA	TRBJ1-6	TGTGCCAGCAGTCTCTCGTCCCCGGGGGATTCACCCCTCCACTTT	CASSLSSPGDSPLHF
TRBV7-9	NA	NA	TRBJ2-1	TGTGCCAGCAGCCCGACCGGGGCTGCAAATGAGCAGTTCTTC	CASSPTGAANEQFF
TRBV20-1	few	NA	TRBJ1-5	TGCAGTGCTAGTGAAGGGGCAAGCAATCAGCCCCAGCATTTT	CSASEGASNQPQHF
TRBV7-2	NA	NA	TRBJ1-2	TGTGCCAGCAGCTTAGGCCAGGACTACTCCTATGGCTACACCTTC	CASSLGQDYSYGYTF
TRBV21-1	few	NA	TRBJ2-1	TGTGCCAGCAGCAAAGCGCTTAGGGAGCCCTACAATGAGCAGTTCTTC	CASSKALREPYNEQFF
TRBV7-3	few	NA	TRBJ1-1	TGTGCCAGCAGCCCGGGGACGATGAACACTGAAGCTTTCTTT	CASSPGTMNTEAFF
TRBV12-3/TRBV12-4	NA	TRBD1	TRBJ1-2	TGTGCCAGCAGGCCCCAGGGGGGCGCTAACTATGGCTACACCTTC	CASRPQGGANYGYTF
TRBV28	NA	NA	TRBJ1-3	TGTGCCAGCAGTTCATGGACCGGGAGCTCTGGAAACACCATATATTTT	CASSSWTGSSGNTIYF
TRBV6-4	NA	NA	TRBJ2-3	TGTGCCAGCCCCCTTCAGGGACCCACAGATACGCAGTATTTT	CASPLQGPTDTQYF
TRBV6-5	NA	TRBD1	TRBJ2-7	TGTGCCAGCAGTTACTCCGGGACAGGGGTCGACGAGCAGTACTTC	CASSYSGTGVDEQYF
TRBV20-1	NA	NA	TRBJ1-2	TGCAGTGCTAGCCAGGGGCTCTATGGCTACACCTTC	CSASQGLYGYTF
TRBV12-3/TRBV12-4	few	NA	TRBJ2-5	TGTGCCAGCGGGGGTGGCCAACAGACCCAGTACTTC	CASGGGQQTQYF
TRBV11-2	NA	NA	TRBJ2-3	TGTGCCAGCGGAGATAACAGCCGTAGCACAGATACGCAGTATTTT	CASGDNSRSTDTQYF
TRBV18	once	TRBD1	TRBJ2-2	TGTGCCAGCTCACCACCGGGTCCGGGACAGGGCGGGGAGCTGTTTTTT	CASSPPGPGQGGELFF
TRBV7-8	few	NA	TRBJ1-4	TGTGCCAGCAGCGGGCGGTCAGCGGAAAAACTGTTTTTT	CASSGRSAEKLFF
TRBV19	NA	NA	TRBJ1-3	TGTGCCAGTCGCGTGGTGGGGCCCTCTGGAAACACCATATATTTT	CASRVVGPSGNTIYF
TRBV20-1	once	NA	TRBJ1-5	TGCAGTGCTAGAGAGAGGGGGGGTAGTCAGCCCCAGCATTTT	CSARERGGSQPQHF
TRBV4-2	few	TRBD1	TRBJ1-2	TGTGCCAGCAGCCCGGACAGGGGAGAAGATGGCTACACCTTC	CASSPDRGEDGYTF
TRBV24-1	once	TRBD1	TRBJ2-1	TGTGCCACCAGTAGGACAGGGGAGGACAATGAGCAGTTCTTC	CATSRTGEDNEQFF
TRBV19	NA	TRBD1	TRBJ1-5	TGTGCCAGTAGTGCCGGGACAGCCCGGAATCAGCCCCAGCATTTT	CASSAGTARNQPQHF
TRBV6-5	few	TRBD2	TRBJ2-5	TGTGCCAGCAGTTTCGGGACTAGCGGAACCCAAGAGACCCAGTACTTC	CASSFGTSGTQETQYF
TRBV6-5	NA	NA	TRBJ2-7	TGTGCCAGCAGTTACGTCGGCGGAGAGCAGTACTTC	CASSYVGGEQYF
TRBV2	NA	NA	TRBJ1-1	TGTGCCAGCATCAGGGGCCAAGGTGGCACTGAAGCTTTCTTT	CASIRGQGGTEAFF
TRBV6-2/TRBV6-3	once	NA	TRBJ1-5	TGTGCCAGCAGTTACTCCTCGATGGGGAATCAGCCCCAGCATTTT	CASSYSSMGNQPQHF
TRBV20-1	few	NA	TRBJ1-1	TGCAGTGCTAGAGAGGGGGGTAGGCCTGAAGCTTTCTTT	CSAREGGRPEAFF
TRBV20-1	few	TRBD1	TRBJ1-5	TGCAGTGCAATATCCCGGGACAGGGGCAATCAGCCCCAGCATTTT	CSAISRDRGNQPQHF
TRBV6-2/TRBV6-3	few	TRBD2	TRBJ2-3	TGTGCCAGCAGTAATAGCGGGAGAAGCACAGATACGCAGTATTTT	CASSNSGRSTDTQYF
TRBV7-9	NA	TRBD2	TRBJ2-5	TGTGCCAGCAGCTTAGCGGCCCAGCGGGGTTACCAAGAGACCCAGTACTTC	CASSLAAQRGYQETQYF
TRBV10-2	NA	TRBD2	TRBJ2-2	TGCGCCAGCAGATCGACTAGCGGGAGGCCGGAGACCGGGGAGCTGTTTTTT	CASRSTSGRPETGELFF
TRBV9	NA	NA	TRBJ2-7	TGTGCCAGCAGCGTAGCTGTCGGTCCCTACGAGCAGTACTTC	CASSVAVGPYEQYF
TRBV20-1	NA	TRBD1	TRBJ2-7	TGCAGTGCCTTGGACAGGGTGAGGTCCTACGAGCAGTACTTC	CSALDRVRSYEQYF
TRBV18	NA	TRBD1	TRBJ1-1	TGTGCCAGCTCACCTCCGGGACAGGGAATGAACACTGAAGCTTTCTTT	CASSPPGQGMNTEAFF
TRBV20-1	NA	NA	TRBJ1-4	TGCAGTGCTAGAGATCTGGCAGGGCACTATAATGAGAAACTGTTTTTT	CSARDLAGHYNEKLFF
TRBV29-1	NA	TRBD2	TRBJ2-5	TGCAGCGTGTTCCTTGGACTAGCCGGAGAGACCCAGTACTTC	CSVFLGLAGETQYF
TRBV6-2/TRBV6-3	NA	TRBD1	TRBJ1-1	TGTGCCAGCAGTTACTCGATGAGGACAGGGAAGGGCACTGAAGCTTTCTTT	CASSYSMRTGKGTEAFF